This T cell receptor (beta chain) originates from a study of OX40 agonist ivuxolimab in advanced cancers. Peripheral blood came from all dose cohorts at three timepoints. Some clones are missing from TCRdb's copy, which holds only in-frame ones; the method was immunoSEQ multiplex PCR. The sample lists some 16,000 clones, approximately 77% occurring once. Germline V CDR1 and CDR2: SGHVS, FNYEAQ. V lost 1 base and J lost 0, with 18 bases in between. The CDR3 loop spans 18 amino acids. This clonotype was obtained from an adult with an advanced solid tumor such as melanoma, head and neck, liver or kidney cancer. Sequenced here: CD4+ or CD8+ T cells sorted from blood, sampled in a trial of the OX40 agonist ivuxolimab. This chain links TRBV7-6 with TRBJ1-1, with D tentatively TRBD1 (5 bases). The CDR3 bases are TGTGCCAGCAGCTTAGAAGGGGACCCAAGTGGATTGAACACTGAAGCTTTCTTT. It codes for CASSLEGDPSGLNTEAFF. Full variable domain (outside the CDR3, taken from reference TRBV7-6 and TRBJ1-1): GAGVSQSPRYKVTKRGQDVALRCDPISGHVSLYWYRQALGQGPEFLTYFNYEAQQDKSGLPNDRFSAERPEGSISTLTIQRTEQRDSAMYRCASSLEGDPSGLNTEAFFGQGTRLTVV.